This TCR beta chain stems from a study of T cell responses to AZD1222 COVID-19 vaccine. The ends were cut back, 3 bases at V and 0 bases at J, with 5 bases in the middle. The CDR3 length is 13 residues. Germline V CDR1 and CDR2: SGHDN, FVKESK. Comments on this clone: Antigen specificity is unknown.

Whole-study results and caveats: Possibly, clonal diversity was underestimated; donors were largely white British and included more females. Increased Spike-specific TCR breadth and depth were observed after two AZD1222 doses. Just a handful of people given AZD1222 tested seropositive at baseline. Reportedly, nearly half the spike-specific TCRs target unmutated variant regions.

TCRdb's copy holds only in-frame clones and misses some; the assay was immunoSEQ multiplex PCR. The profile shows about 88,000 clones, 75% to 90% of them singletons. The sequences come from peripheral blood, collected on day 0 of AZD1222 vaccination. The source of this sequence is an adult in good health. The V call is TRBV14, the J call TRBJ1-1, with D hard to call. The CDR3 DNA is TGTGCCAGCAGCCACCCGGTGAACACTGAAGCTTTCTTT. Protein product: CASSHPVNTEAFF.